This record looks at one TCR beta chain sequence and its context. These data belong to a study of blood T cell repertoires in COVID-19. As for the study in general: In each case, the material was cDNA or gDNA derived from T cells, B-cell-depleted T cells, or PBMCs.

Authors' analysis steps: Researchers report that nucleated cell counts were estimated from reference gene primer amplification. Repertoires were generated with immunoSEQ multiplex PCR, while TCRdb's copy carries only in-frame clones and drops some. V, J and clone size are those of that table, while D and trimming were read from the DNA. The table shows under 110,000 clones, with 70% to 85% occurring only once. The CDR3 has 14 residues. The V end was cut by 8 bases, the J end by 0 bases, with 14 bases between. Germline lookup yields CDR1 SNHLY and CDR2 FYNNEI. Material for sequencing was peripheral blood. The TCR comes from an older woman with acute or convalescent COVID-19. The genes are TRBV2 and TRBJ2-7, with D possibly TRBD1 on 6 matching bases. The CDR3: CASRGGRSSYEQYF. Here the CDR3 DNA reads TGTGCCAGCCGTGGGGGCCGGAGCTCCTACGAGCAGTACTTC.